What follows is one T cell receptor (beta chain) and its context. The antigen remains undetermined. This sample is drawn from a study of T cells in Graves' hyperthyroidism and ophthalmopathy. Using RNA transcripts as the source, TCR beta CDR3 regions were amplified. The HTBI primer set drove a first-round RT-PCR of the TCR CDR3. MiXCR was run by TCRdb on the multiplex PCR reads, yielding one entry per CDR3 protein. This repertoire shows about 300,000 distinct CDR3 sequences, less than 20% found once; its top ten account for about two fifths. The germline CDR1 and CDR2 sequences are LNHNV and YYDKDF (reference sequence). Trimming stripped 0 bases from V and 3 bases from J, with 21 bases between. This CDR3 has 20 amino acids. Study outcomes and limitations: Most thyroid clonotypes with frequency above 0.001 were detected in blood.

This chain connects TRBV15 to TRBJ2-6, with D possibly matching TRBD1 (6 bases). Sequencing was done on a sample of blood. This TCR was recovered from a man aged 50-59 years with Graves' ophthalmopathy. CDR3 sequence: CATSRDWAGAGAYGANVLTF. The CDR3 nucleotides read TGTGCCACCAGCAGAGATTGGGCAGGGGCAGGGGCTTATGGGGCCAACGTCCTGACTTTC. The full variable domain, rest sourced from reference TRBV15 and TRBJ2-6, is DAMVIQNPRYQVTQFGKPVTLSCSQTLNHNVMYWYQQKSSQAPKLLFHYYDKDFNNEADTPDNFQSRRPNTSFCFLDIRSPGLGDTAMYLCATSRDWAGAGAYGANVLTFGAGSRLTVL.